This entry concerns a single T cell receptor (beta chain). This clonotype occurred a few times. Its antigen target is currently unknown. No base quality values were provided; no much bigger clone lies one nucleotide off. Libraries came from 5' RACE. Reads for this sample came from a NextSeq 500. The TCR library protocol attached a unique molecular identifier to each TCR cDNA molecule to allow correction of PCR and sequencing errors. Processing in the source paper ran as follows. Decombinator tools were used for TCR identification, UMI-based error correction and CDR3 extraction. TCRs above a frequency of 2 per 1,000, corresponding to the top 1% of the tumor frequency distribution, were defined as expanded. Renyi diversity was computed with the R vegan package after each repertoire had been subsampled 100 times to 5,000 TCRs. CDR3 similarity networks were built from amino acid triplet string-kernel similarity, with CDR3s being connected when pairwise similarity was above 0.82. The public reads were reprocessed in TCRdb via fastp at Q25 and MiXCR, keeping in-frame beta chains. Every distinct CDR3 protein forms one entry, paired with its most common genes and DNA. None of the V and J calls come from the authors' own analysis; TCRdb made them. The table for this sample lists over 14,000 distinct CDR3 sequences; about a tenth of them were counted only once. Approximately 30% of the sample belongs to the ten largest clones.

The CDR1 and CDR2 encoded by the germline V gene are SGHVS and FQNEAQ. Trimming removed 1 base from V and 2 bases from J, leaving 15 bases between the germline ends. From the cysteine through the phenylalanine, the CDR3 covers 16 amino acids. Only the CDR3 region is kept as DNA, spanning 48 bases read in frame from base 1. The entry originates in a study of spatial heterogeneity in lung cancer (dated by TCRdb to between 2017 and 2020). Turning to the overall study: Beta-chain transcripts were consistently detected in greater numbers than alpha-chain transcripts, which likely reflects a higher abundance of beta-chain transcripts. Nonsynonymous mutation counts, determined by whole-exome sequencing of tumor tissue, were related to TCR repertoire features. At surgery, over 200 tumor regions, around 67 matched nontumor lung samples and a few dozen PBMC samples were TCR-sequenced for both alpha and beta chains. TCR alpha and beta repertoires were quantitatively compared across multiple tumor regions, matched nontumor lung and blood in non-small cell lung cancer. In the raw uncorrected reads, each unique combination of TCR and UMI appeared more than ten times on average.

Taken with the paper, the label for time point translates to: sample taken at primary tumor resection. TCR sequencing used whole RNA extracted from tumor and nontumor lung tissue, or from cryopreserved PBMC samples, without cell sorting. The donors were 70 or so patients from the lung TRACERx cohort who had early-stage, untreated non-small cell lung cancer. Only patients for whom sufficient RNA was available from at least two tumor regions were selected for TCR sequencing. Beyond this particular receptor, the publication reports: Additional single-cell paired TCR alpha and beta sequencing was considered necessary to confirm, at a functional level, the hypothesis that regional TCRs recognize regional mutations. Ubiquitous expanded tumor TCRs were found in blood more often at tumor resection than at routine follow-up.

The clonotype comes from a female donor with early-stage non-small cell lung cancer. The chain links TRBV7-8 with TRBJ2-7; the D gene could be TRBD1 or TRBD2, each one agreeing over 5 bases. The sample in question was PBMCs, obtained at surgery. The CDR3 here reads CASSLGRDGITYEQYF. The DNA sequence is TGTGCCAGCAGCTTAGGACGGGACGGAATCACCTACGAGCAGTACTTC.